These 10 T cell receptor beta chains were sequenced from one sample in a study of CD8 T cells in Susac syndrome. Roughly 0.5 to 1 ug RNA was reverse transcribed with random hexamers. TCRdb called the immunoSEQ multiplex PCR reads again in MiXCR, with one record for every CDR3 protein. In the table there are 150,000 to 160,000 distinct CDR3 sequences, over 95% of which are singletons. The sequencing sample was made of CD8+ T cells from PBMCs. These receptors were taken from a human donor with multiple sclerosis.

V usage is TRBV4-1 and J usage is TRBJ1-1, with 7 nucleotides matching TRBD1. The CDR3 extends over 15 amino acids. CDR1 and CDR2 (germline): MGHRA, YSYEKL. V dropped 3 bases and J dropped 1; count of bases not matched to a gene: 5. CDR3 DNA sequence: TGCGCCAGCAGCCATCAACAGGGGCCGAACACTGAAGCTTTCTTT. This sequence encodes CASSHQQGPNTEAFF.

The gene calls are TRBV20-1 and TRBJ1-1; possibly TRBD1 for D (5 bases). Trimming cost V 3 bases and J 5 bases, with 13 bases left between them. From germline, CDR1 is DFQATT and CDR2 SNEGSKA (reference sequence). The CDR3 loop spans 13 amino acids. Here the CDR3 DNA reads TGCAGTGCTAGCCCGGGGGTAAGGACTGAAGCTTTCTTT. Its protein product is CSASPGVRTEAFF.

The rearrangement joins TRBV24-1 to TRBJ2-3; no reliable D call. The CDR3 runs 15 residues. Per the germline V gene, CDR1 is KGHDR and CDR2 is SFDVKD. V lost 0 bases, J lost 2 bases, and 8 bases lay in between. CDR3 sequence: CATSDLRDLTDTQYF. CDR3 sequence (DNA): TGTGCCACCAGTGATTTGCGTGACCTCACAGATACGCAGTATTTT.

The chain couples TRBV29-1 to TRBJ2-4; D may be TRBD2 (6 bases). Between the trimmed V and J ends, which lost 7 bases and 3 bases, there was a span of 19 bases. The CDR3 contains 15 residues. The germline V gene encodes CDR1 SQVTM and CDR2 ANQGSEA. CDR3 coding DNA: TGCAGCGCTACTTTTGGAGGGGTTGGCAAAAACATTCAGTACTTC. Translating it yields CSATFGGVGKNIQYF. Supplemented by reference TRBV29-1 and TRBJ2-4, the full variable domain reads SAVISQKPSRDICQRGTSLTIQCQVDSQVTMMFWYRQQPGQSLTLIATANQGSEATYESGFVIDKFPISRPNLTFSTLTVSNMSPEDSSIYLCSATFGGVGKNIQYFGAGTRLSVL.

The CDR3 region has the DNA TGTGCCACTTGGGAGGTGAACACTGAAGCTTTCTTT. This gives the protein CATWEVNTEAFF. The chain uses TRBV15 and TRBJ1-1; D is uncertain. This CDR3 contains 12 residues. V was clipped by 9 bases and J by 0 bases, with 8 bases between them. The V gene's germline CDR1 is LNHNV and CDR2 YYDKDF (reference sequence).

The genes are TRBV4-1 and TRBJ2-3; 13 nucleotides line up with TRBD2. With 3 bases clipped from V and 3 bases from J, the junction kept 3 bases outside the gene matches. The germline gives CDR1 MGHRA, CDR2 YSYEKL. This CDR3 region has 16 residues. CDR3 loop: CASSHPGLAGTDTQYF. DNA for the CDR3: TGCGCCAGCAGCCATCCGGGACTAGCGGGGACAGATACGCAGTATTTT.

This clonotype has more than one count but fewer than ten. The V and J genes are TRBV7-9 and TRBJ1-1, with a possible D match to TRBD1 (6 bases). There are 12 residues in the CDR3. Germline CDR1 SEHNR, CDR2 FQNEAQ (reference sequence). The V end lost 3 bases, the J end lost 8 bases, and 10 bases lay between the germline ends. CDR3 in amino acids: CASSLTGNEAFF. As DNA, the CDR3 is TGTGCCAGCAGCTTGACAGGAAACGAAGCTTTCTTT. Full variable domain (missing parts from reference TRBV7-9 and TRBJ1-1): DTGVSQNPRHKITKRGQNVTFRCDPISEHNRLYWYRQTLGQGPEFLTYFQNEAQLEKSRLLSDRFSAERPKGSFSTLEIQRTEQGDSAMYLCASSLTGNEAFFGQGTRLTVV.

The chain combines TRBV27 with TRBJ1-5, with unresolved D. The germline V gene has CDR1 MNHEY and CDR2 SMNVEV (reference sequence). V lost 5 bases and J 1 base, leaving 9 bases between the germline ends. The CDR3 runs to 14 residues. CDR3 nucleotides: TGTGCCAGCAGTCCCATTACGAGCAATCAGCCCCAGCATTTT. Its translation is CASSPITSNQPQHF.

V is TRBV7-9 and J is TRBJ1-2; D is unclear. Germline V gives CDR1 SEHNR, CDR2 FQNEAQ (reference sequence). Trimming cost V 0 bases and J 8 bases, with 19 bases left between them. The CDR3 is made up of 16 amino acids. CDR3 sequence (DNA): TGTGCCAGCAGCTTAGCGTGGACCGGAGATAACGGAGGCTACACCTTC. Protein product: CASSLAWTGDNGGYTF.

The chain is built from TRBV20-1 and TRBJ2-7, with a tentative D call TRBD1 (6 bases). The V gene's germline CDR1 is DFQATT and CDR2 SNEGSKA (reference sequence). The CDR3 length is 13 residues. V lost 6 bases to trimming and J lost 2 bases, with 14 bases between them. In DNA form, the CDR3 reads TGCAGTGCCAGGGGCAGGGGAACCTACGAGCAGTACGTC. This gives the protein CSARGRGTYEQYV.